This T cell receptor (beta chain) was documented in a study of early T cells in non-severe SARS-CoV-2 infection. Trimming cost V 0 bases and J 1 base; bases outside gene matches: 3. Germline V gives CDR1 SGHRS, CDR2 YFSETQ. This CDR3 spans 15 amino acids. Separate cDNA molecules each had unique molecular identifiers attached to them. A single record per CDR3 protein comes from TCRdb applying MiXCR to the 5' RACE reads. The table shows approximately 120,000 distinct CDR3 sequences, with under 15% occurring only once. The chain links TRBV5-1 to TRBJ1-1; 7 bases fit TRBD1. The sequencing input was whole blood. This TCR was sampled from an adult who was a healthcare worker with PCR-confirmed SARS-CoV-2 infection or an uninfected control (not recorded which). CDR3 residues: CASSLEAGGNTEAFF. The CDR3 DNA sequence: TGCGCCAGCAGCTTGGAAGCAGGGGGGAACACTGAAGCTTTCTTT. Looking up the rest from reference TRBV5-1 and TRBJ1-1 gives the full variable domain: KAGVTQTPRYLIKTRGQQVTLSCSPISGHRSVSWYQQTPGQGLQFLFEYFSETQRNKGNFPGRFSGRQFSNSRSEMNVSTLELGDSALYLCASSLEAGGNTEAFFGQGTRLTVV.